These T cell receptor beta chains were read from a single sample in a study of shared clonotypes between healthy human individuals. The table came from immunoSEQ multiplex PCR; TCRdb's copy has only in-frame clones and leaves some out. The table records under 600,000 clones, 95% to 98% of them present only once. Sequencing was carried out using naive CD8+ T cells sorted from blood. These TCRs come from a man aged 25 to 40 in good health. The CDR3 runs from the conserved cysteine through the conserved F or W. A D gene is named only where the DNA matches it firmly. Not all rows give a size; the values are once, few, many and, for expanded clones, a class.

v_call	j_call	d_call	clone_size	cdr3_aa	cdr3_nt
TRBV14	TRBJ1-2	-	once	CASSQGRNYGYTF	TGTGCCAGCAGCCAGGGGAGAAACTATGGCTACACCTTC
TRBV29-1	TRBJ2-7	-	-	CSVDLGGEQYF	TGCAGCGTTGATCTGGGAGGCGAGCAGTACTTC
TRBV5-4	TRBJ1-2	-	-	CASSFGTTGYTF	TGTGCCAGCAGCTTTGGGACAACGGGCTACACCTTC
TRBV27	TRBJ2-7	TRBD2	-	CASSLSVAGPYEQYF	TGTGCCAGCAGTTTATCCGTAGCGGGACCGTACGAGCAGTACTTC
TRBV5-1	TRBJ2-3	-	-	CASSLSQGPSTDTQYF	TGCGCCAGCAGCTTGTCGCAGGGGCCAAGCACAGATACGCAGTATTTT
TRBV5-6	TRBJ2-7	-	-	CASSSSRGMQEIYEQYF	TGTGCCAGCAGCTCTTCGCGAGGGATGCAGGAAATCTACGAGCAGTACTTC
TRBV13	TRBJ2-1	-	-	CASKGREHEQFF	TGTGCCAGCAAGGGGCGCGAACATGAGCAGTTCTTC
TRBV5-6	TRBJ2-7	-	-	CASSFSNEQYF	TGTGCCAGCAGCTTCTCCAACGAGCAGTACTTC
TRBV4-1	TRBJ2-1	TRBD1	-	CASSQEGTDRNEQFF	TGCGCCAGCAGCCAAGAAGGGACAGACCGAAATGAGCAGTTCTTC
TRBV7-6	TRBJ2-5	-	-	CASSPEGGQETQYF	TGTGCCAGCAGCCCAGAGGGAGGACAAGAGACCCAGTACTTC
TRBV27	TRBJ2-2	-	-	CASSLVVAGELFF	TGTGCCAGCAGTTTGGTGGTCGCCGGGGAGCTGTTTTTT
TRBV30	TRBJ1-1	-	-	CAWTLGAKAFF	TGTGCCTGGACCCTTGGGGCGAAGGCTTTCTTT
TRBV7-9	TRBJ2-5	TRBD1	-	CASSPRTGGDRQETQYF	TGTGCCAGCAGCCCACGGACAGGGGGCGACCGGCAAGAGACCCAGTACTTC
TRBV11-1	TRBJ2-2	-	-	CASTLLTGYTGELFF	TGTGCCAGCACCCTCTTGACAGGATACACCGGGGAGCTGTTTTTT
TRBV27	TRBJ1-1	-	-	CASSKGVTEAFF	TGTGCCAGCAGTAAAGGTGTTACTGAAGCTTTCTTT
TRBV28	TRBJ2-7	-	-	CASSARRGSKDEQYF	TGTGCCAGCAGTGCCCGACGGGGTTCTAAGGACGAGCAGTACTTC
TRBV5-4	TRBJ2-1	TRBD2	-	CASSLDGWGLAGANEQFF	TGTGCCAGCAGCTTGGACGGGTGGGGACTAGCGGGAGCCAATGAGCAGTTCTTC
TRBV13	TRBJ2-1	TRBD2	-	CASSLGTSGRSYNEQFF	TGTGCCAGCAGCTTAGGGACTAGCGGGAGGTCCTACAATGAGCAGTTCTTC
TRBV10-3	TRBJ2-1	-	-	CAISEEGGGRNEQFF	TGTGCCATCAGTGAGGAGGGGGGAGGGCGTAATGAGCAGTTCTTC
TRBV28	TRBJ2-1	-	-	CASSLPYSHEQFF	TGTGCCAGCAGTTTACCCTACTCGCATGAGCAGTTCTTC
TRBV19	TRBJ1-5	TRBD1	-	CASSIFTGEDQPQHF	TGTGCCAGTAGTATTTTCACAGGGGAGGATCAGCCCCAGCATTTT
TRBV19	TRBJ2-2	TRBD2	-	CASSETNRWEREAGELFF	TGTGCCAGTAGCGAAACCAACCGTTGGGAGCGGGAGGCCGGGGAGCTGTTTTTT
TRBV6-5	TRBJ1-2	-	-	CASSYVGSYGYTF	TGTGCCAGCAGTTATGTCGGGTCTTATGGCTACACCTTC
TRBV7-9	TRBJ2-2	-	-	CASSDPQGHPGELFF	TGTGCCAGCAGCGACCCGCAGGGTCATCCCGGGGAGCTGTTTTTT
TRBV4-1	TRBJ2-5	-	-	CASSQLQGLGETQYF	TGCGCCAGCAGCCAACTACAGGGACTGGGAGAGACCCAGTACTTC
TRBV19	TRBJ2-7	-	-	CASSIRRAGQYEQYF	TGTGCCAGTAGTATAAGGCGGGCCGGTCAATACGAGCAGTACTTC
TRBV11-1	TRBJ2-7	-	-	CASSTTISYEQYF	TGTGCCAGCAGCACGACAATTTCCTACGAGCAGTACTTC
TRBV7-8	TRBJ2-7	TRBD2	-	CASSKSSGRANEQYF	TGTGCCAGCAGCAAATCTAGCGGGAGGGCAAACGAGCAGTACTTC
TRBV9	TRBJ2-1	-	once	CASSVQGGDEQFF	TGTGCCAGCAGCGTTCAGGGGGGCGATGAGCAGTTCTTC
TRBV6-5	TRBJ2-3	-	-	CASSPGVGRDTQYF	TGTGCCAGCAGCCCCGGGGTCGGACGGGATACGCAGTATTTT
TRBV27	TRBJ2-1	-	-	CASSLAGTYNEQFF	TGTGCCAGCAGTTTGGCAGGGACCTACAATGAGCAGTTCTTC
TRBV28	TRBJ2-1	TRBD2	-	CASSFAGAGMYEQFF	TGTGCCAGCAGTTTCGCGGGAGCGGGGATGTATGAGCAGTTCTTC
TRBV13	TRBJ2-1	TRBD2	-	CASSGPTSGRAYNEQFF	TGTGCCAGCAGTGGCCCCACTAGCGGGAGGGCCTACAATGAGCAGTTCTTC
TRBV7-9	TRBJ2-1	TRBD2	-	CASSEGTSGSNEQFF	TGTGCCAGCAGCGAAGGGACTAGCGGGAGTAATGAGCAGTTCTTC
TRBV5-6	TRBJ1-5	-	-	CASSLASGYSNQPQHF	TGTGCCAGCAGCTTGGCCTCTGGCTATAGCAATCAGCCCCAGCATTTT
TRBV6-6	TRBJ1-1	-	-	CASSYTEAFF	TGTGCCAGCAGTTACACTGAAGCTTTCTTT
TRBV25-1	TRBJ1-3	-	-	CASSEMGQGNTIYF	TGTGCCAGCAGTGAAATGGGCCAAGGAAACACCATATATTTT
TRBV7-9	TRBJ2-3	TRBD2	-	CASSITSGRDTQYF	TGTGCCAGCAGCATCACTAGCGGGAGAGATACGCAGTATTTT
TRBV7-2	TRBJ2-1	TRBD2	-	CASSHPTSASSYNEQFF	TGTGCCAGCAGCCATCCGACTAGCGCTAGCTCCTACAATGAGCAGTTCTTC
TRBV29-1	TRBJ2-3	-	once	CSVDLGQGAMTQYF	TGCAGCGTTGATCTTGGGCAGGGCGCAATGACGCAGTATTTT
TRBV5-1	TRBJ2-7	-	-	CASSFRDSNYEQYF	TGCGCCAGCAGCTTCCGGGACTCCAACTACGAGCAGTACTTC
TRBV27	TRBJ2-7	TRBD1	-	CASSLGDRGYEQYF	TGTGCCAGCAGTTTAGGGGACAGGGGGTACGAGCAGTACTTC
TRBV15	TRBJ1-2	-	-	CATSRGGQSYGYTF	TGTGCCACCAGCAGAGGAGGGCAGAGCTATGGCTACACCTTC
TRBV4-2	TRBJ2-3	TRBD2	-	CASSLTQAKLAYSTDTQYF	TGTGCCAGCAGCCTAACTCAAGCGAAACTAGCGTACAGCACAGATACGCAGTATTTT
TRBV7-3	TRBJ1-2	-	-	CASSPGGGLGGYTF	TGTGCCAGCAGCCCCGGCGGGGGTCTTGGTGGCTACACCTTC
TRBV7-9	TRBJ2-7	-	-	CASRPDSNYEQYF	TGTGCCAGCAGGCCAGACAGTAACTACGAGCAGTACTTC
TRBV7-9	TRBJ2-7	-	-	CASSFSSDEQYF	TGTGCCAGCAGCTTTTCTTCAGACGAGCAGTACTTC
TRBV7-2	TRBJ1-2	TRBD1	-	CASSPRQGLNYGYTF	TGTGCCAGCAGCCCACGACAGGGCCTAAACTATGGCTACACCTTC
TRBV11-2	TRBJ2-1	TRBD2	-	CASRSGTSGYNEQFF	TGTGCCAGCAGGTCCGGGACTAGCGGTTACAATGAGCAGTTCTTC
TRBV11-2	TRBJ2-1	-	-	CASSPNSHEQFF	TGTGCCAGCAGCCCCAATTCCCATGAGCAGTTCTTC
TRBV10-3	TRBJ2-1	-	-	CAIRDSGTDYNEQFF	TGTGCCATCAGAGACAGTGGGACCGACTACAATGAGCAGTTCTTC
TRBV6-6	TRBJ1-1	-	-	CAILPVGGSTSEAFF	TGTGCCATCCTACCGGTGGGGGGCTCGACATCTGAAGCTTTCTTT
TRBV27	TRBJ1-1	-	-	CASSLGSYTNTEAFF	TGTGCCAGCAGTTTAGGCAGTTACACTAACACTGAAGCTTTCTTT
TRBV27	TRBJ2-7	TRBD1	-	CASSPGQGYEQYF	TGTGCCAGCAGCCCGGGACAGGGCTACGAGCAGTACTTC